These T cell receptor beta chains were read from a single sample in a study of human T cells and chemical hapten exposure. TCRdb called the RACE reads again in MiXCR, with one record for every CDR3 protein. The sample holds around 330,000 distinct CDR3 sequences, 5.5% seen once. This specimen was whole blood, taken in connection with sensitization to the hapten diphenylcyclopropenone (DPC). The receptors were sampled from a woman aged 18-29 years with alopecia areata. Some clones in this sample may be carry-over from other donors' samples. CDR3s include the opening cysteine and the closing phenylalanine or tryptophan. A D gene is named only where the DNA matches it firmly. The size entry is marked missing in some rows and otherwise reads once, few, many or a size class.

clone size	V gene	J gene	D gene	CDR3 protein	CDR3 DNA
many	TRBV12-3/TRBV12-4	TRBJ2-3	TRBD1	CASSFQGARTDTQYF	TGTGCCAGCAGTTTTCAGGGGGCGAGGACAGATACGCAGTATTTT
few	TRBV4-1	TRBJ2-4	.	CASSHLGLAKNIQYF	TGCGCCAGCAGCCACCTAGGCCTAGCCAAAAACATTCAGTACTTC
many	TRBV4-2	TRBJ2-2	TRBD2	CASSPLTSGGENTGELFF	TGTGCCAGCAGCCCCCTGACTAGCGGGGGCGAAAACACCGGGGAGCTGTTTTTT
.	TRBV7-9	TRBJ1-6	.	CASSLIPESPLHF	TGTGCCAGCAGCTTAATCCCAGAATCACCCCTCCACTTT
.	TRBV12-3/TRBV12-4	TRBJ2-6	.	CASSSGDGANVLTF	TGTGCCAGCAGCTCAGGGGACGGGGCCAACGTCCTGACTTTC
many	TRBV7-6	TRBJ1-1	.	CASSFGRIPNTEAFF	TGTGCCAGCAGCTTCGGACGGATCCCAAACACTGAAGCTTTCTTT
many	TRBV12-3/TRBV12-4	TRBJ1-3	.	CASSLWGGAGNTIYF	TGTGCCAGCAGTTTATGGGGAGGTGCTGGAAACACCATATATTTT
many	TRBV5-1	TRBJ2-3	.	CASSLEGAQLQTSTDTQYF	TGCGCCAGCAGCTTGGAAGGGGCGCAGCTTCAAACTAGCACAGATACGCAGTATTTT
.	TRBV12-3/TRBV12-4	TRBJ1-2	.	CASSRPDFTNYGYTF	TGTGCCAGCAGTCGACCGGACTTTACTAACTATGGCTACACCTTC
many	TRBV11-2	TRBJ1-2	TRBD1	CASSHPIRGQGYTF	TGTGCCAGCAGCCACCCGATAAGGGGGCAAGGCTACACCTTC
many	TRBV12-3/TRBV12-4	TRBJ1-6	.	CASSLQGNDSPLHF	TGTGCCAGCAGCCTGCAGGGGAATGATTCACCCCTCCACTTT
many	TRBV5-6	TRBJ2-1	TRBD2	CASSFAGLGPNEQFF	TGTGCCAGCAGCTTCGCGGGACTAGGTCCAAATGAGCAGTTCTTC
few	TRBV20-1	TRBJ1-2	.	CSARVSNYGYTF	TGCAGTGCTAGAGTCTCTAACTATGGCTACACCTTC
many	TRBV12-3/TRBV12-4	TRBJ2-2	.	CASRLGQFTGELFF	TGTGCCAGCAGATTAGGACAGTTCACCGGGGAGCTGTTTTTT
few	TRBV10-2	TRBJ1-5	TRBD1	CASSATMTGVQPQHF	TGCGCCAGCAGTGCCACGATGACAGGGGTTCAGCCCCAGCATTTT
.	TRBV6-6	TRBJ1-5	.	CASSRQAADQPQHF	TGTGCCAGCAGTCGACAGGCGGCCGATCAGCCCCAGCATTTT
many	TRBV15	TRBJ2-1	TRBD1	CATSRDRGDSRMDEQFF	TGTGCCACCAGCAGAGATCGTGGGGACAGCAGGATGGATGAGCAGTTCTTC
few	TRBV6-2/TRBV6-3	TRBJ1-2	.	CASKEGHLNYGYTF	TGTGCCAGCAAGGAGGGACATCTAAACTATGGCTACACCTTC
many	TRBV6-5	TRBJ2-3	.	CASISSADTQYF	TGTGCCAGCATTTCTAGCGCAGATACGCAGTATTTT
.	TRBV4-2	TRBJ1-3	TRBD1	CASTRDSPSGNTIYF	TGTGCCAGCACCAGGGACAGCCCCTCTGGAAACACCATATATTTT
few	TRBV11-2	TRBJ1-5	.	CASSLSRTALSNQPQHF	TGTGCCAGCAGCTTATCCCGGACAGCTTTGAGCAATCAGCCCCAGCATTTT
many	TRBV6-5	TRBJ2-1	TRBD1	CASSGTGEPEQFF	TGTGCCAGCAGCGGGACAGGGGAGCCTGAGCAGTTCTTC
.	TRBV28	TRBJ1-1	.	CASITGSGNTEAFF	TGTGCCAGCATAACAGGATCGGGGAACACTGAAGCTTTCTTT
.	TRBV9	TRBJ2-3	.	CASSVTPTPTTDTQYF	TGTGCCAGCAGCGTAACTCCGACCCCCACGACAGATACGCAGTATTTT
many	TRBV25-1	TRBJ1-2	.	CASSEFQARGYTF	TGTGCCAGCAGTGAATTTCAGGCGCGAGGCTACACCTTC
few	TRBV7-9	TRBJ2-2	.	CASSLQSVAEGELFF	TGTGCCAGCAGCTTACAATCGGTAGCGGAGGGGGAGCTGTTTTTT
.	TRBV9	TRBJ1-1	.	CASSVGGTIAEAFF	TGTGCCAGCAGCGTAGGGGGGACGATCGCTGAAGCTTTCTTT
.	TRBV5-1	TRBJ2-7	.	CASSLAPGSYEQYF	TGCGCCAGCAGCTTGGCCCCCGGCTCCTACGAGCAGTACTTC
many	TRBV10-3	TRBJ2-7	.	CAIRGAYEQYF	TGTGCCATAAGAGGGGCCTACGAGCAGTACTTC
few	TRBV29-1	TRBJ1-4	TRBD1	CSVIPVWTGDTTNEKLFF	TGCAGCGTAATCCCGGTATGGACAGGGGACACAACTAATGAAAAACTGTTTTTT
many	TRBV12-3/TRBV12-4	TRBJ1-2	.	CATTYRVEAGYTF	TGTGCCACCACTTACAGGGTAGAGGCTGGCTACACCTTC
many	TRBV21-1	TRBJ1-2	.	CASSKGGGSARPYTF	TGTGCCAGCAGCAAAGGGGGCGGCTCGGCGCGCCCCTACACCTTC
.	TRBV15	TRBJ1-5	.	CATSRRTQPQHF	TGTGCCACCAGCAGAAGGACCCAGCCCCAGCATTTT
many	TRBV7-8	TRBJ2-5	.	CASSLGGATGSETQYF	TGTGCCAGCAGCTTAGGGGGGGCTACAGGTTCGGAGACCCAGTACTTC
many	TRBV12-3/TRBV12-4	TRBJ1-1	.	CASSGHLLNTEAFF	TGTGCCAGCAGTGGACACCTCTTGAACACTGAAGCTTTCTTT
many	TRBV25-1	TRBJ2-7	.	CASRGTSYEQYF	TGTGCCAGCAGGGGGACCTCCTACGAGCAGTACTTC
few	TRBV5-1	TRBJ2-1	.	CASSPTRSSYNEQFF	TGCGCCAGCAGCCCGACTCGTAGCTCCTACAATGAGCAGTTCTTC
many	TRBV2	TRBJ2-3	TRBD1	CASSIRTGPQKYF	TGTGCCAGCAGTATCAGGACAGGGCCGCAAAAGTATTTT
many	TRBV28	TRBJ2-7	.	CASTEPRGPGYEQYF	TGTGCCAGCACCGAGCCCCGGGGGCCCGGATACGAGCAGTACTTC
.	TRBV1	TRBJ2-2	.	CTSSPPQGGAGELFF	TGCACCAGCAGCCCTCCACAGGGAGGGGCCGGGGAGCTGTTTTTT
many	TRBV20-1	TRBJ2-1	TRBD2	CSVLSTSGGIHEQFF	TGCAGTGTGCTCTCTACTAGCGGGGGTATCCATGAGCAGTTCTTC
.	TRBV27	TRBJ1-2	.	CASSLSGGHGYTF	TGTGCCAGCAGTTTAAGCGGGGGGCATGGCTACACCTTC
.	TRBV20-1	TRBJ2-1	.	CSACPRDIYNEQFF	TGCAGTGCTTGCCCCCGGGACATATACAATGAGCAGTTCTTC
many	TRBV20-1	TRBJ1-6	.	CSARVSFHSPLHF	TGCAGTGCTAGGGTCTCGTTCCATTCACCCCTCCACTTT
.	TRBV6-5	TRBJ2-1	TRBD1	CASRPPGQVGEFF	TGTGCCAGCAGGCCACCCGGACAGGTTGGGGAGTTCTTC
many	TRBV13	TRBJ1-6	TRBD1	CASSLRDSGSPLHF	TGTGCCAGCAGCTTAAGGGACAGCGGATCACCCCTCCACTTT